This T cell receptor beta chain emerged from a study of Graves' ophthalmopathy and Graves' hyperthyroidism. This clonotype turned up a few times. Ophthalmopathy donors' eye disease showed moderate-to-severe activity, CAS of at least 3, NOSPECS of at least 4 and duration under 3 months. Clinicians diagnosed using symptoms, serum thyroxine, TRAb, thyroid ultrasound and orbital computed tomography. Investigators amplified TCR beta CDR3 regions from RNA transcripts. Scientists carried out first-round RT-PCR using HTBI primers and then a second-round multiplex PCR. From the multiplex PCR reads, TCRdb called clonotypes with MiXCR, one entry per CDR3 protein. The sample includes about 480,000 distinct CDR3 sequences, approximately 14% of them seen just once. The CDR3 is made up of 14 amino acids. Germline values: CDR1 MNHEY, CDR2 SMNVEV (reference sequence). The ends were cut back, 5 bases at V and 7 bases at J, with 15 bases in the middle.

The sample comprised blood. The TCR comes from a woman aged 25 to 39 with Graves' ophthalmopathy. This rearrangement joins TRBV27 to TRBJ1-5; D ambiguous. The CDR3 bases are TGTGCCAGCAGTCCTCAGAGGGCCGACCAGCCCCAGCATTTT. This sequence encodes CASSPQRADQPQHF.